These 12 T cell receptor beta chains came from one sample sequenced in a study of cytomegalovirus exposure and HLA in healthy donors. In the PCR, 60 Vbeta and 13 Jbeta primers were used. Repertoires were generated with immunoSEQ multiplex PCR, while TCRdb's copy carries only in-frame clones and drops some. Of about 73,000 clones listed, about 75% are singletons. Sequenced material: PBMCs. All receptors derive from a man in his 70s in good health and CMV-seronegative.

This chain links TRBV19 with TRBJ1-5; D unclear. Trimming took 2 bases from V and 8 from J, leaving 10 bases between them. Germline V gene lookup returns CDR1 LNHDA and CDR2 SQIVND (reference sequence). CDR3 size: 13 residues. The chain's CDR3 is CASSIQLREPQHF. CDR3 DNA sequence: TGTGCCAGTAGTATACAACTCCGGGAGCCCCAGCATTTT.

This clone appeared a few times. This rearrangement joins TRBV6-1 to TRBJ2-3; D might be TRBD1 (6 bases). The germline CDR1 and CDR2 sequences are MNHNS and SASEGT. The CDR3 totals 15 residues. V lost 2 bases and J lost 4, with 13 bases in between. The CDR3 protein is CASSEIRGWADTQYF. CDR3 bases: TGTGCCAGCAGTGAAATTAGGGGGTGGGCAGATACGCAGTATTTT.

This chain connects TRBV29-1 to TRBJ1-2; unclear D gene. V lost 4 bases to trimming and J lost 8 bases, with 8 bases between them. From germline, CDR1 is SQVTM and CDR2 ANQGSEA. The CDR3 covers 10 residues. The CDR3 reads CSVGIRGYTF. In nucleotides, the CDR3 is TGCAGCGTTGGAATACGGGGCTACACCTTC.

This chain joins TRBV7-9 and TRBJ1-1; TRBD1 matches 8 bases. CDR1 SEHNR and CDR2 FQNEAQ come from the germline V gene (reference sequence). There are 13 residues in the CDR3. V lost 5 bases, J lost 11 bases, and 10 bases stayed unmatched. CDR3: CASSPNRGWLAFF. CDR3 DNA sequence: TGTGCCAGCAGCCCCAACAGGGGGTGGTTGGCTTTCTTT. The variable domain in full, with the rest retrieved from reference TRBV7-9 and TRBJ1-1, is DTGVSQNPRHKITKRGQNVTFRCDPISEHNRLYWYRQTLGQGPEFLTYFQNEAQLEKSRLLSDRFSAERPKGSFSTLEIQRTEQGDSAMYLCASSPNRGWLAFFGQGTRLTVV.

The chain joins TRBV11-3 to TRBJ2-5; 10 bases line up with TRBD1. Germline V lookup: CDR1 SGHNT, CDR2 YENEEA. Losses at the gene ends were 3 bases for V and 4 bases for J; bases not matched to a gene: 5. This CDR3 region has 15 residues. The CDR3 bases are TGTGCCAGCAGCTTCGGGACAGGGGTTGGAGAGACCCAGTACTTC. Translation gives CASSFGTGVGETQYF. The entire variable domain, with the rest obtained from reference TRBV11-3 and TRBJ2-5, is as follows: EAGVVQSPRYKIIEKKQPVAFWCNPISGHNTLYWYLQNLGQGPELLIRYENEEAVDDSQLPKDRFSAERLKGVDSTLKIQPAELGDSAVYLCASSFGTGVGETQYFGPGTRLLVL.

The genes are TRBV7-2 and TRBJ2-1; 8 bases match TRBD2. The CDR3 consists of 17 residues. Losses at the gene ends were 1 base for V and 7 bases for J; bases not matched to a gene: 12. In germline, CDR1 is SGHTA, CDR2 FQGNSA. CDR3 sequence: CASSLGGSGGMRNEQFF. The CDR3 DNA sequence: TGTGCCAGCAGCTTAGGGGGAAGCGGGGGAATGAGGAATGAGCAGTTCTTC. The entire variable domain, with the rest obtained from reference TRBV7-2 and TRBJ2-1, is as follows: GAGVSQSPSNKVTEKGKDVELRCDPISGHTALYWYRQSLGQGLEFLIYFQGNSAPDKSGLPSDRFSAERTGGSVSTLTIQRTQQEDSAVYLCASSLGGSGGMRNEQFFGPGTRLTVL.

This chain uses TRBV7-2 with TRBJ2-3; perhaps TRBD1 as D (5 bases). Germline lookup yields CDR1 SGHTA and CDR2 FQGNSA. This CDR3 has 16 amino acids. The V end was cut by 1 base, the J end by 0 bases, with 11 bases between. CDR3 DNA sequence: TGTGCCAGCAGCTTAGGGGTCAGGGCTAGCACAGATACGCAGTATTTT. Residues: CASSLGVRASTDTQYF.

The chain carries TRBV7-2 and TRBJ2-4; TRBD1 might be the D (5 bases). V lost 8 bases and J 0 bases, leaving 14 bases between the germline ends. Germline V gives CDR1 SGHTA, CDR2 FQGNSA. The length of the CDR3 is 15 residues. CDR3 in DNA: TGTGCCAGCGGCCGAGACAGTGTAGCCAAAAACATTCAGTACTTC. It yields the protein CASGRDSVAKNIQYF.

The chain uses TRBV18 and TRBJ1-2; 9 nucleotides line up with TRBD1. Germline values: CDR1 KGHSH, CDR2 LQKENI. Trimming cost V 5 bases and J 3 bases; bases outside gene matches: 7. The CDR3 runs to 15 residues. The CDR3 loop reads CASSSSRDRDYGYTF. DNA of the CDR3: TGTGCCAGCTCATCTTCCCGGGACAGGGACTATGGCTACACCTTC. Full variable domain (remainder filled in from reference TRBV18 and TRBJ1-2): NAGVMQNPRHLVRRRGQEARLRCSPMKGHSHVYWYRQLPEEGLKFMVYLQKENIIDESGMPKERFSAEFPKEGPSILRIQQVVRGDSAAYFCASSSSRDRDYGYTFGSGTRLTVV.

The V call is TRBV7-8, the J call TRBJ1-5; tentatively, D is TRBD1 (5 bases). The CDR3 contains 17 residues. Germline V gene sequence: CDR1 SGHVS, CDR2 FQNEAQ. Trimming removed 1 base at V and 7 bases at J, with 20 bases between. The CDR3: CASSLEGVTIIKQPQHF. The CDR3 nucleotides read TGTGCCAGCAGCTTAGAAGGGGTAACAATCATCAAACAGCCCCAGCATTTT. Full variable domain (missing parts from reference TRBV7-8 and TRBJ1-5): GAGVSQSPRYKVAKRGQDVALRCDPISGHVSLFWYQQALGQGPEFLTYFQNEAQLDKSGLPSDRFFAERPEGSVSTLKIQRTQQEDSAVYLCASSLEGVTIIKQPQHFGDGTRLSIL.

The chain combines TRBV4-1 with TRBJ2-2, with TRBD2 identical over 7 bases. Germline V gene lookup returns CDR1 MGHRA and CDR2 YSYEKL. CDR3 length: 15 amino acids. With 1 base clipped from V and 10 bases from J, the junction kept 9 bases outside the gene matches. The CDR3 bases are TGCGCCAGCAGCCAAGGTTCGGTTGAGCGGGAGGAGCTGTTTTTT. Its translation: CASSQGSVEREELFF.

V is TRBV7-2 and J is TRBJ1-1; 9 nucleotides match TRBD1. Germline values: CDR1 SGHTA, CDR2 FQGNSA. Losses at the gene ends were 5 bases for V and 5 bases for J; bases not matched to a gene: 12. The CDR3 runs 16 residues. CDR3 in DNA: TGTGCCAGCAGCGACAGGGGGGGGGCAAGGGGGACTGAAGCTTTCTTT. As protein: CASSDRGGARGTEAFF. Combining the CDR3 with reference TRBV7-2 and TRBJ1-1 gives the whole variable domain GAGVSQSPSNKVTEKGKDVELRCDPISGHTALYWYRQSLGQGLEFLIYFQGNSAPDKSGLPSDRFSAERTGGSVSTLTIQRTQQEDSAVYLCASSDRGGARGTEAFFGQGTRLTVV.